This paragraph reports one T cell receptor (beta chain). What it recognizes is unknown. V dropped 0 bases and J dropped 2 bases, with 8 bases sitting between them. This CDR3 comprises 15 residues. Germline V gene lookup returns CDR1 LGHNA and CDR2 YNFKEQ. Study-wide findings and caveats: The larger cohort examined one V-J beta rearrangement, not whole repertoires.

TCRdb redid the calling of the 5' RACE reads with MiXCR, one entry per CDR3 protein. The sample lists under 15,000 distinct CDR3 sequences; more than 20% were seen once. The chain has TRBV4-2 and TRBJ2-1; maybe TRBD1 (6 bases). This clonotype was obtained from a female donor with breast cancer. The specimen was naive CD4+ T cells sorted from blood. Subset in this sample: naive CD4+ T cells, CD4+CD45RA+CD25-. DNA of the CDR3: TGTGCCAGCAGCCAAGAGAAGGGGGCCTACAATGAGCAGTTCTTC. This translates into CASSQEKGAYNEQFF.